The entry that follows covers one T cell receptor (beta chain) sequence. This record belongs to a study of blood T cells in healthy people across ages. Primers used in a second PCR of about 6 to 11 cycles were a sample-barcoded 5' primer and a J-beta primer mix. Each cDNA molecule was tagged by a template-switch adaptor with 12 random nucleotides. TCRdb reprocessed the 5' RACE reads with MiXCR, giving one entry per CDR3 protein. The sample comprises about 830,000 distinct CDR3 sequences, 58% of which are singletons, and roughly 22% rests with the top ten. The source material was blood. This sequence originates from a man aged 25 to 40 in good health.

CDR3 sequence (DNA): TGTGCCAGCAGCTCGGGACATACAGGAGATACGCAGTATTTT. Translation: CASSSGHTGDTQYF. The gene calls are TRBV7-3 and TRBJ2-3; a weak D match, TRBD1 (6 bases). V shed 4 bases and J shed 5 bases, with 13 bases lying between them. The CDR3 sequence is 14 residues long. CDR1 SGHTA and CDR2 FQGTGA come from the germline V gene. Looking up the rest from reference TRBV7-3 and TRBJ2-3 gives the full variable domain: GAGVSQTPSNKVTEKGKYVELRCDPISGHTALYWYRQSLGQGPEFLIYFQGTGAADDSGLPNDRFFAVRPEGSVSTLKIQRTERGDSAVYLCASSSGHTGDTQYFGPGTRLTVL.